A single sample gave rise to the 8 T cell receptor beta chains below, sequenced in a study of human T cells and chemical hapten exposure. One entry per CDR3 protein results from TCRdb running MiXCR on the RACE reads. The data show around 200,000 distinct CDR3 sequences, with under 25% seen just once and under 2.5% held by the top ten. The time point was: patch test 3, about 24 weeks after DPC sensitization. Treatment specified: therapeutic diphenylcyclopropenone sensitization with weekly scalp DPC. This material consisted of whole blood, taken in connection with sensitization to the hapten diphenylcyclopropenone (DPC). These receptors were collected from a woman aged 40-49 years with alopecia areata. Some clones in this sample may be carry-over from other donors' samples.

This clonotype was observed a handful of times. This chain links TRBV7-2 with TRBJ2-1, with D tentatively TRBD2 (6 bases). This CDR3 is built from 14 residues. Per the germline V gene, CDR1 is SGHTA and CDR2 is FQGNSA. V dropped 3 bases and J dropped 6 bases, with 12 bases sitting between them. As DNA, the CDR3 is TGTGCCAGCAGCTTGGGACGGGAGATCAATGAGCAGTTCTTC. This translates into CASSLGREINEQFF. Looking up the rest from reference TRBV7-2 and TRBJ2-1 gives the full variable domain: GAGVSQSPSNKVTEKGKDVELRCDPISGHTALYWYRQSLGQGLEFLIYFQGNSAPDKSGLPSDRFSAERTGGSVSTLTIQRTQQEDSAVYLCASSLGREINEQFFGPGTRLTVL.

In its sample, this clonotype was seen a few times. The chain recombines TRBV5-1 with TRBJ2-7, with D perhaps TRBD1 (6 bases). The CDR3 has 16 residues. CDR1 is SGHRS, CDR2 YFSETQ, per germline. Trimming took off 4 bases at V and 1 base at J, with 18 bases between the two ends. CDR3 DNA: TGCGCCAGCAGCCCCAGCCCCCAGGGGAATTCCTACGAGCAGTACTTC. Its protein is CASSPSPQGNSYEQYF.

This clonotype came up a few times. The CDR3: CASFPAGSDYGYTF. DNA of the CDR3: TGTGCCAGCTTCCCCGCAGGGTCCGACTATGGCTACACCTTC. The chain carries TRBV28 and TRBJ1-2, with D possibly matching TRBD1 (5 bases). The germline V gene has CDR1 MDHEN and CDR2 SYDVKM. Trimming removed 8 bases at V and 3 bases at J, with 16 bases between. The CDR3 loop spans 14 amino acids.

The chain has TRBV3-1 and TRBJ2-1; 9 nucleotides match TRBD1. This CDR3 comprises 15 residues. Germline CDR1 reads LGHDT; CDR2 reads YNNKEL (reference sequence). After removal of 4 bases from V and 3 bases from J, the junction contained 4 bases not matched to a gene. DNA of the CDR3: TGTGCCAGCAGCCTAGACAGGGGGAACTACAATGAGCAGTTCTTC. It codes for CASSLDRGNYNEQFF.

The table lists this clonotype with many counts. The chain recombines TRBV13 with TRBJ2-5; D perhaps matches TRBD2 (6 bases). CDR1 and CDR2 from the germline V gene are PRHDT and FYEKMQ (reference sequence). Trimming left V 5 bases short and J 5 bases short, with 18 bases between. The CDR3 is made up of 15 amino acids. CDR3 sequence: CASSTLAILGETQYF. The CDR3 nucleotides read TGTGCCAGCAGCACACTAGCTATCCTCGGGGAGACCCAGTACTTC.

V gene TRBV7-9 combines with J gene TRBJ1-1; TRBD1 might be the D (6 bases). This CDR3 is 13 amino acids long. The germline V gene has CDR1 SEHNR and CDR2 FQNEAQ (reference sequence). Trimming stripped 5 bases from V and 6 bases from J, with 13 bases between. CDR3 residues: CASSPQGRPEAFF. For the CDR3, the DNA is TGTGCCAGCAGCCCACAGGGCAGGCCTGAAGCTTTCTTT.

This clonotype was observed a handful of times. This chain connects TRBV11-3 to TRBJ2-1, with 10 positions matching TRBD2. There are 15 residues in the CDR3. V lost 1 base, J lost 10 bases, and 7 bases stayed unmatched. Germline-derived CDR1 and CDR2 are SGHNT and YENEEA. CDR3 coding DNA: TGTGCCAGCAGCTTAGGGACTAGCGGCTTTGGGGAGCAGTTCTTC. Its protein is CASSLGTSGFGEQFF.

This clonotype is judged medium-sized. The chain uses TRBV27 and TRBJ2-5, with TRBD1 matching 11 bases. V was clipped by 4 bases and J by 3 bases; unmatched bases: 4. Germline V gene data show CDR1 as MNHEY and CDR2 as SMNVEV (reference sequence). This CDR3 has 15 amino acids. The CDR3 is CASSSRDRGKETQYF. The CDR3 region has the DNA TGTGCCAGCAGTTCCCGGGACAGGGGGAAAGAGACCCAGTACTTC.